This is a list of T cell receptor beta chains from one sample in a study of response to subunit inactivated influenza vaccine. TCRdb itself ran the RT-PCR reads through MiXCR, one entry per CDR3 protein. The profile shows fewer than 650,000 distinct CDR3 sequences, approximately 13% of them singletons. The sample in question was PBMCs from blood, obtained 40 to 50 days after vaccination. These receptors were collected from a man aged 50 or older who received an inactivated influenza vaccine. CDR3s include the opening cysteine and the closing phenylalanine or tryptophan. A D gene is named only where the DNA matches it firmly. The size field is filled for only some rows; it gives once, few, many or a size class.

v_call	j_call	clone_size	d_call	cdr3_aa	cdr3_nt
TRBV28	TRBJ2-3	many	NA	CASSFWTNTDTQYF	TGTGCCAGCAGTTTTTGGACAAACACAGATACGCAGTATTTT
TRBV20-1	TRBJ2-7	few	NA	CSAAWGATNEQYF	TGCAGTGCTGCGTGGGGGGCAACGAACGAGCAGTACTTC
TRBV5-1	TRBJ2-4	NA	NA	CASSFGGGLKNIQYF	TGCGCCAGCAGCTTCGGAGGGGGACTCAAAAACATTCAGTACTTC
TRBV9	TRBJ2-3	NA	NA	CASSVVGTLTDTQYF	TGTGCCAGCAGCGTAGTCGGGACCCTCACAGATACGCAGTATTTT
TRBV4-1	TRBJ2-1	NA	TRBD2	CASSQDGTSVRASYNEQFF	TGCGCCAGCAGCCAAGACGGGACTAGCGTAAGGGCGTCCTACAATGAGCAGTTCTTC
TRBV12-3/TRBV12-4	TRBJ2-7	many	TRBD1	CASSPLRTGLLKGHSYEQYF	TGTGCCAGCAGTCCACTACGGACAGGGTTATTGAAAGGCCACTCCTACGAGCAGTACTTC
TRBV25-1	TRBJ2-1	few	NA	CASSEPRSMDEQFF	TGTGCCAGCAGTGAACCGAGGTCTATGGATGAGCAGTTCTTC
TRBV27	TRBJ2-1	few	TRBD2	CASRRLAGGHNEQFF	TGTGCCAGCAGGAGACTAGCGGGAGGGCACAATGAGCAGTTCTTC
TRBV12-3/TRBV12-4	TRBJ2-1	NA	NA	CASSPRRRGDEQFF	TGTGCCAGCAGTCCGCGACGGCGCGGGGATGAGCAGTTCTTC
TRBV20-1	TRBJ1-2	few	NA	CSALDRRSYGYTF	TGCAGTGCTCTTGACAGGAGAAGCTATGGCTACACCTTC
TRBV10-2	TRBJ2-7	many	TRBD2	CASRLAGEVVYEQYF	TGCGCCAGCAGACTAGCGGGGGAGGTAGTCTACGAGCAGTACTTC
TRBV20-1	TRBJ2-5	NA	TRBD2	CSARLGTSGTETQYF	TGCAGTGCTAGGCTCGGGACTAGCGGGACGGAGACCCAGTACTTC
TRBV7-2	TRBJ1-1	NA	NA	CASSLVGGSSTEAFF	TGTGCCAGCAGCTTAGTTGGTGGGTCTAGTACTGAAGCTTTCTTT
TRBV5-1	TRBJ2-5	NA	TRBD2	CASSNLRGGARETQYF	TGCGCCAGCAGCAACTTGCGCGGGGGGGCGCGTGAGACCCAGTACTTC
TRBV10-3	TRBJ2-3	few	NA	CAISAQTDTQYF	TGTGCCATCAGCGCACAGACCGATACGCAGTATTTT
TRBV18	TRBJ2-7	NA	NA	CASSPEPQGSYEQYF	TGTGCCAGCTCACCAGAACCGCAGGGGTCCTACGAGCAGTACTTC
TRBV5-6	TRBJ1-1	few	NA	CASSLRRLTEAFF	TGTGCCAGCAGCTTGAGACGGTTGACTGAAGCTTTCTTT
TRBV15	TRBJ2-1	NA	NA	CATSRDRTVSYNEQFF	TGTGCCACCAGCAGAGACCGGACAGTCTCCTACAATGAGCAGTTCTTC
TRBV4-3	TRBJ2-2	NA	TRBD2	CASSQETPGGRANTGELFF	TGCGCCAGCAGCCAAGAAACCCCGGGGGGGCGGGCGAACACCGGGGAGCTGTTTTTT
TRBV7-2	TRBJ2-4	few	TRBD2	CASSSLGLAGIQYF	TGTGCCAGCAGTAGCCTCGGACTAGCTGGCATTCAGTACTTC
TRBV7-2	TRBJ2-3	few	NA	CASSLIDTQYF	TGTGCCAGCAGCTTAATCGATACGCAGTATTTT
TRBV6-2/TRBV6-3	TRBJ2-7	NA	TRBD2	CASSGSGSPSYEQYF	TGTGCCAGCAGTGGGAGCGGGAGCCCTTCCTACGAGCAGTACTTC
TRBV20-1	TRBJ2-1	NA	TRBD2	CSALTSGQPPHNEQFF	TGCAGTGCGCTGACTAGCGGGCAACCCCCACACAATGAGCAGTTCTTC
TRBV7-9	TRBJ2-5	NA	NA	CASSNAGQETQYF	TGTGCCAGCAGCAACGCGGGGCAAGAGACCCAGTACTTC
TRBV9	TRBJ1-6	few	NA	CASSVGTSGGNSPLHF	TGTGCCAGCAGCGTAGGGACATCGGGTGGCAATTCACCCCTCCACTTT
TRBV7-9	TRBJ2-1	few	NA	CASSSGPPAVF	TGTGCCAGCAGCTCTGGGCCTCCCGCGGTCTTC